The rows below give T cell receptor beta chains drawn from one sample of a study of blood T cell repertoires in COVID-19. Data came from immunoSEQ multiplex PCR; TCRdb stores just in-frame clones and leaves some out. The sample includes over 200,000 clones, around 84% seen only once; the top ten take roughly a sixth. Sample: PBMCs or T cells enriched from blood (not recorded which). All receptors come from a young man who had recovered from COVID-19. The CDR3 runs from the conserved cysteine through the conserved F or W. The D gene is left open where the match is weak. A row's size may be missing; if present it is once, few, many or a size class.

clone size: .
J gene: TRBJ1-2
V gene: TRBV11-3
D gene: .
CDR3 DNA: TGTGCCAGCAGCTTCTCGGGGAACTATGGCTACACCTTC
CDR3 protein: CASSFSGNYGYTF

clone size: .
J gene: TRBJ1-1
V gene: TRBV12-3/TRBV12-4
D gene: TRBD1
CDR3 DNA: TGTGCCAGCAGGGGACAGGGCGAAGCTTTCTTT
CDR3 protein: CASRGQGEAFF

clone size: .
J gene: TRBJ2-5
V gene: TRBV18
D gene: .
CDR3 DNA: TGTGCCAGCTCTGCAAGAGGGGAGACCCAGTACTTC
CDR3 protein: CASSARGETQYF

clone size: .
J gene: TRBJ2-7
V gene: TRBV4-1
D gene: .
CDR3 DNA: TGCGCCAGCAGCCCTCTTGGCGGTGAGCAGTACTTC
CDR3 protein: CASSPLGGEQYF

clone size: few
J gene: TRBJ1-1
V gene: TRBV18
D gene: .
CDR3 DNA: TGTGCCAGCTCACCGGATGAGGAGAACACTGAAGCTTTCTTT
CDR3 protein: CASSPDEENTEAFF

clone size: .
J gene: TRBJ2-1
V gene: TRBV19
D gene: .
CDR3 DNA: TGTGCCAGTAGCTCGACCGGTCTCCGGGAGTTCTTC
CDR3 protein: CASSSTGLREFF

clone size: .
J gene: TRBJ2-7
V gene: TRBV6-5
D gene: .
CDR3 DNA: TGTGCCAGCAGTTACGGGCCCTACGAGCAGTACTTC
CDR3 protein: CASSYGPYEQYF

clone size: .
J gene: TRBJ2-7
V gene: TRBV5-1
D gene: .
CDR3 DNA: TGCGCCAGCAGCTTGGAACGGTCCTACGAGCAGTACTTC
CDR3 protein: CASSLERSYEQYF

clone size: .
J gene: TRBJ2-1
V gene: TRBV7-2
D gene: TRBD2
CDR3 DNA: TGTGCCAGCAGCCCGACTAGCGGGGGTTACAATGAGCAGTTCTTC
CDR3 protein: CASSPTSGGYNEQFF

clone size: .
J gene: TRBJ2-7
V gene: TRBV18
D gene: TRBD1
CDR3 DNA: TGTGCCAGCTCACCACCGTCCACAGGGGGTTTCGAGCAGTACTTC
CDR3 protein: CASSPPSTGGFEQYF

clone size: .
J gene: TRBJ2-1
V gene: TRBV11-3
D gene: TRBD2
CDR3 DNA: TGTGCCAGCCAGGGACTAGCGGGCTCCTACAATGAGCAGTTCTTC
CDR3 protein: CASQGLAGSYNEQFF

clone size: .
J gene: TRBJ2-7
V gene: TRBV19
D gene: .
CDR3 DNA: TGTGCCAGTAGTATATACCCCGTCTCGGACGAGCAGTACTTC
CDR3 protein: CASSIYPVSDEQYF

clone size: .
J gene: TRBJ2-7
V gene: TRBV2
D gene: .
CDR3 DNA: TGTGCCAGCAGTGTAGAGGGCGAGCAGTACTTC
CDR3 protein: CASSVEGEQYF

clone size: .
J gene: TRBJ1-1
V gene: TRBV5-1
D gene: TRBD1
CDR3 DNA: TGCGCCAGCAGCAGCCTCGGGACAGGGGGAACTGAAGCTTTCTTT
CDR3 protein: CASSSLGTGGTEAFF

clone size: few
J gene: TRBJ1-2
V gene: TRBV18
D gene: TRBD1
CDR3 DNA: TGTGCCAGCTCACCATATATACCGGGACAGGACTATGGCTACACCTTC
CDR3 protein: CASSPYIPGQDYGYTF

clone size: .
J gene: TRBJ2-2
V gene: TRBV6-2/TRBV6-3
D gene: TRBD2
CDR3 DNA: TGTGCCAGCAGCTGGGGGACTAGCGGGATGTTCGCGAACACCGGGGAACTGTTTTTT
CDR3 protein: CASSWGTSGMFANTGELFF

clone size: few
J gene: TRBJ2-5
V gene: TRBV28
D gene: TRBD2
CDR3 DNA: TGTGCCAGCAAGGGAGGGGTAGTTGGAGAGACCCAGTACTTC
CDR3 protein: CASKGGVVGETQYF

clone size: .
J gene: TRBJ2-2
V gene: TRBV11-2
D gene: TRBD1
CDR3 DNA: TGTGCCAGCAGCCCGGGACAGGGGGTCGGGGAGCTGTTTTTT
CDR3 protein: CASSPGQGVGELFF

clone size: .
J gene: TRBJ1-1
V gene: TRBV20-1
D gene: .
CDR3 DNA: TGCAGTGCCAAGACTTACACTGAAGCTTTCTTT
CDR3 protein: CSAKTYTEAFF

clone size: few
J gene: TRBJ2-7
V gene: TRBV6-5
D gene: TRBD2
CDR3 DNA: TGTGCCAGCAGTTACTCTTCTCTAGCGGGTTTCGAGCAGTACTTC
CDR3 protein: CASSYSSLAGFEQYF

clone size: .
J gene: TRBJ2-3
V gene: TRBV2
D gene: .
CDR3 DNA: TGTGCCAGCGAAAGCTGGCAGGGCACAGATACGCAGTATTTT
CDR3 protein: CASESWQGTDTQYF

clone size: .
J gene: TRBJ2-3
V gene: TRBV7-8
D gene: .
CDR3 DNA: TGTGCCAGCAGCCCAGGCGTGGGCCGCGCGGATACGCAGTATTTT
CDR3 protein: CASSPGVGRADTQYF

clone size: .
J gene: TRBJ1-3
V gene: TRBV10-3
D gene: .
CDR3 DNA: TGTGCCATCAGTGACTCTAACGGAAACACCATATATTTT
CDR3 protein: CAISDSNGNTIYF

clone size: once
J gene: TRBJ2-7
V gene: TRBV3-1/TRBV3-2
D gene: TRBD1
CDR3 DNA: TGTGCCAGCAGCCGCTCGATGGACAGGGGGCTTAGGTACGAGCAGTACTTC
CDR3 protein: CASSRSMDRGLRYEQYF

clone size: once
J gene: TRBJ2-7
V gene: TRBV7-9
D gene: .
CDR3 DNA: TGTGCCAGCAGCTTTAACAGGGTACTGAACGAGCAGTACTTC
CDR3 protein: CASSFNRVLNEQYF

clone size: .
J gene: TRBJ2-1
V gene: TRBV28
D gene: .
CDR3 DNA: TGTGCCAGCAGTTTGGCGGGGCCGGCGAATGAGCAGTTCTTC
CDR3 protein: CASSLAGPANEQFF

clone size: .
J gene: TRBJ2-7
V gene: TRBV7-9
D gene: TRBD1
CDR3 DNA: TGTGCCAGCAGTCCTCCGGGACAGGGTTTACGAGAACAGTACTTC
CDR3 protein: CASSPPGQGLREQYF

clone size: .
J gene: TRBJ2-6
V gene: TRBV4-1
D gene: TRBD1
CDR3 DNA: TGCGCCAGCAGCCAAGGTGGGACAGCCGCTTTCTCTGGGGCCAACGTCCTGACTTTC
CDR3 protein: CASSQGGTAAFSGANVLTF

clone size: .
J gene: TRBJ2-2
V gene: TRBV27
D gene: .
CDR3 DNA: TGTGCCAGCAGTTTAGTATACGAAGGGGGCGGGGAGCTGTTTTTT
CDR3 protein: CASSLVYEGGGELFF

clone size: .
J gene: TRBJ1-2
V gene: TRBV6-5
D gene: .
CDR3 DNA: TGTGCCAGCAGTTACTGGCGGGGGGGCTACACCTTC
CDR3 protein: CASSYWRGGYTF

clone size: once
J gene: TRBJ2-1
V gene: TRBV24-1
D gene: TRBD1
CDR3 DNA: TGTGCCACCAGTGATTTTCACAGGGGCAATGAGCAGTTCTTC
CDR3 protein: CATSDFHRGNEQFF

clone size: .
J gene: TRBJ2-2
V gene: TRBV6-5
D gene: .
CDR3 DNA: TGTGCCAGCAGTTCTCAGGTCGGGGAGCTGTTTTTT
CDR3 protein: CASSSQVGELFF

clone size: .
J gene: TRBJ1-1
V gene: TRBV4-1
D gene: TRBD1
CDR3 DNA: TGCGCCAGCAGCCCTCGGGACAGGTCTGTCACTGAAGCTTTCTTT
CDR3 protein: CASSPRDRSVTEAFF

clone size: few
J gene: TRBJ1-4
V gene: TRBV3-1/TRBV3-2
D gene: .
CDR3 DNA: TGTGCCAGCAGCCAAGGTTTTCCCTTTGCAACTAATGAAAAACTGTTTTTT
CDR3 protein: CASSQGFPFATNEKLFF

clone size: .
J gene: TRBJ1-5
V gene: TRBV28
D gene: .
CDR3 DNA: TGTGCCAGCAGTCCGGGGGGGAATAGCAATCAGCCCCAGCATTTT
CDR3 protein: CASSPGGNSNQPQHF

clone size: .
J gene: TRBJ2-3
V gene: TRBV6-2/TRBV6-3
D gene: TRBD2
CDR3 DNA: TGTGCCAGCAGCCCAGGGACTAGCGACTATACGCAGTATTTT
CDR3 protein: CASSPGTSDYTQYF

clone size: .
J gene: TRBJ1-2
V gene: TRBV28
D gene: .
CDR3 DNA: TGTGCCAGCAGTTTATTTCGACAGAACTATGGCTACACCTTC
CDR3 protein: CASSLFRQNYGYTF

clone size: .
J gene: TRBJ1-2
V gene: TRBV5-1
D gene: .
CDR3 DNA: TGCGCCAGCAGCTTGCTCCCGGACAGCTATGGCTACACCTTC
CDR3 protein: CASSLLPDSYGYTF

clone size: .
J gene: TRBJ1-2
V gene: TRBV5-1
D gene: .
CDR3 DNA: TGCGCCAGCAGCCTGACCCAGGGCTTCTATGGCTACACCTTC
CDR3 protein: CASSLTQGFYGYTF

clone size: .
J gene: TRBJ2-7
V gene: TRBV30
D gene: TRBD1
CDR3 DNA: TGTGCCTGGAGTTTATCCGGGACAGGGAGATACGAGCAGTACTTC
CDR3 protein: CAWSLSGTGRYEQYF

clone size: .
J gene: TRBJ1-5
V gene: TRBV24-1
D gene: TRBD1
CDR3 DNA: TGTGCCACCAGTGACTCGGACAGGGATCAGCCCCAGCATTTT
CDR3 protein: CATSDSDRDQPQHF

clone size: .
J gene: TRBJ1-5
V gene: TRBV12-3/TRBV12-4
D gene: .
CDR3 DNA: TGTGCCAGCAGCCCTAGAAGTGATCAGCCCCAGCATTTT
CDR3 protein: CASSPRSDQPQHF

clone size: few
J gene: TRBJ2-7
V gene: TRBV19
D gene: .
CDR3 DNA: TGTGCCAGTAGGGGGTTTAGCGAGGGCACCTACGAGCAGTACTTC
CDR3 protein: CASRGFSEGTYEQYF

clone size: .
J gene: TRBJ2-3
V gene: TRBV7-9
D gene: .
CDR3 DNA: TGTGCCAGCAGCTTTACGGTCGAGGTTACAGATACGCAGTATTTT
CDR3 protein: CASSFTVEVTDTQYF

clone size: .
J gene: TRBJ2-2
V gene: TRBV9
D gene: .
CDR3 DNA: TGTGCCAGCCAGCGGCCCAGCACCGGGGAGCTGTTTTTT
CDR3 protein: CASQRPSTGELFF

clone size: once
J gene: TRBJ2-1
V gene: TRBV6-5
D gene: .
CDR3 DNA: TGTGCCAGCAGGCTACAGGGTCAAACCTACAATGAGCAGTTCTTC
CDR3 protein: CASRLQGQTYNEQFF

clone size: .
J gene: TRBJ2-7
V gene: TRBV5-1
D gene: .
CDR3 DNA: TGCGCCAGCAGCTTGGTATCTGCGGAGTACGAGCAGTACTTC
CDR3 protein: CASSLVSAEYEQYF

clone size: once
J gene: TRBJ1-1
V gene: TRBV7-2
D gene: TRBD1
CDR3 DNA: TGTGCCAGCAGCCCGCTAACGACAGGGAGGACTGAAGCTTTCTTT
CDR3 protein: CASSPLTTGRTEAFF

clone size: .
J gene: TRBJ2-3
V gene: TRBV3-1/TRBV3-2
D gene: TRBD2
CDR3 DNA: TGTGCCAGCAGCCCAACTAGCGCCGTTATAATCACAGATACGCAGTATTTT
CDR3 protein: CASSPTSAVIITDTQYF

clone size: .
J gene: TRBJ1-2
V gene: TRBV6-4
D gene: TRBD1
CDR3 DNA: TGTGCCAGCAGTGACCTACAGGGGGCCGGCTACACCTTC
CDR3 protein: CASSDLQGAGYTF

clone size: once
J gene: TRBJ2-5
V gene: TRBV18
D gene: .
CDR3 DNA: TGTGCCAGCTCACCACCCCCATTACAGGCGATCCAAGAGACCCAGTACTTC
CDR3 protein: CASSPPPLQAIQETQYF

clone size: .
J gene: TRBJ1-4
V gene: TRBV5-1
D gene: .
CDR3 DNA: TGCGCCAGCAGCCTACAGGCAACTAATGAAAAACTGTTTTTT
CDR3 protein: CASSLQATNEKLFF

clone size: many
J gene: TRBJ2-2
V gene: TRBV30
D gene: TRBD2
CDR3 DNA: TGTGCCTGGAGTCCGCTAGCGGGCTTCGGGGAGCTGTTTTTT
CDR3 protein: CAWSPLAGFGELFF

clone size: .
J gene: TRBJ2-1
V gene: TRBV28
D gene: TRBD2
CDR3 DNA: TGTGCCAGCAGCCGAGGGACTAGCGGGAGGCGTGAGCAGTTCTTC
CDR3 protein: CASSRGTSGRREQFF

clone size: .
J gene: TRBJ2-7
V gene: TRBV2
D gene: TRBD1
CDR3 DNA: TGTGCCAGCAGTCCCTCTGGACAGGGTAGCTACGAGCAGTACTTC
CDR3 protein: CASSPSGQGSYEQYF

clone size: .
J gene: TRBJ2-1
V gene: TRBV7-9
D gene: .
CDR3 DNA: TGTGCCAGCAGCACCCGCCTCACAGGGCCAAATGAGCAGTTCTTC
CDR3 protein: CASSTRLTGPNEQFF

clone size: .
J gene: TRBJ1-1
V gene: TRBV2
D gene: TRBD1
CDR3 DNA: TGTGCCAGCACCGTGGGCCCCGGGACAGGGATTTATCGGACTGAAGCTTTCTTT
CDR3 protein: CASTVGPGTGIYRTEAFF

clone size: .
J gene: TRBJ1-1
V gene: TRBV12-3/TRBV12-4
D gene: TRBD1
CDR3 DNA: TGTGCCAGCAGCCTCAGGGGGTGGGGTGAAGCTTTCTTT
CDR3 protein: CASSLRGWGEAFF

clone size: .
J gene: TRBJ2-7
V gene: TRBV4-1
D gene: .
CDR3 DNA: TGCGCCAGCAGCCAGGACCCTAGCGAGCGAAGGGAGCAGTACTTC
CDR3 protein: CASSQDPSERREQYF

clone size: .
J gene: TRBJ2-5
V gene: TRBV4-2
D gene: TRBD2
CDR3 DNA: TGTGCCAGCAGCCCGCGGGGGGGGGACTTCGAGACCCAGTACTTC
CDR3 protein: CASSPRGGDFETQYF